This TCR beta chain was retrieved from a study of blood T cell repertoires in COVID-19. The overall study: From the United States, Italy and Spain came samples of acute and convalescent COVID-19. T cells, B-cell-depleted T cells, or PBMCs supplied cDNA or gDNA.

This CDR3 is built from 16 residues. Trimming took off 5 bases at V and 0 bases at J, with 15 bases between the two ends. The germline V gene has CDR1 SEHNR and CDR2 FQNEAQ (reference sequence). How the authors handled the data: Estimation of nucleated cell counts was performed using reference gene primer amplification. Repertoires were generated with immunoSEQ multiplex PCR, while TCRdb's copy carries only in-frame clones and drops some. V, J and clone size are taken as reported in that table, and D and trimming were inferred from the DNA itself. The table has fewer than 250,000 clones, approximately 86% seen once.

What was sequenced was peripheral blood. This chain links TRBV7-9 with TRBJ2-3, with D possibly matching TRBD2 (6 bases). The TCR originated in a human donor in a cohort sampled during active COVID-19. The CDR3 sequence: CASSPGTLASTDTQYF. As DNA, the CDR3 is TGTGCCAGCAGCCCCGGGACCCTAGCGAGCACAGATACGCAGTATTTT. The full variable domain, its missing parts supplied by reference TRBV7-9 and TRBJ2-3, is DTGVSQNPRHKITKRGQNVTFRCDPISEHNRLYWYRQTLGQGPEFLTYFQNEAQLEKSRLLSDRFSAERPKGSFSTLEIQRTEQGDSAMYLCASSPGTLASTDTQYFGPGTRLTVL.